This paragraph covers one TCR beta chain sequence. Authors' analysis steps: For nucleated cells, counts were estimated from reference gene primer amplification. Some clones are missing from TCRdb's copy, which holds only in-frame ones; the method was immunoSEQ multiplex PCR. V and J calls plus clone size are reproduced from that table; the DNA served to infer D and trimming. Of 270,000 or so clones listed, 89% were seen once; the top ten hold 0.85% to 1%. The data derive from a study of blood T cell repertoires in COVID-19. The germline CDR1 and CDR2 sequences are LNHDA and SQIVND (reference sequence). The V segment lost 4 bases and the J segment 7 bases; nucleotides outside the gene matches: 9. The CDR3 spans 15 residues.

Sequenced input: peripheral blood. The chain couples TRBV19 to TRBJ2-7; TRBD1 matches at 11 bases. This sequence was found in a woman aged 40 to 50 who had recovered from COVID-19. The CDR3 sequence is CASSTGWTGGSEQYF. Written as DNA, the CDR3 is TGTGCCAGTAGTACCGGTTGGACAGGGGGCAGTGAGCAGTACTTC.